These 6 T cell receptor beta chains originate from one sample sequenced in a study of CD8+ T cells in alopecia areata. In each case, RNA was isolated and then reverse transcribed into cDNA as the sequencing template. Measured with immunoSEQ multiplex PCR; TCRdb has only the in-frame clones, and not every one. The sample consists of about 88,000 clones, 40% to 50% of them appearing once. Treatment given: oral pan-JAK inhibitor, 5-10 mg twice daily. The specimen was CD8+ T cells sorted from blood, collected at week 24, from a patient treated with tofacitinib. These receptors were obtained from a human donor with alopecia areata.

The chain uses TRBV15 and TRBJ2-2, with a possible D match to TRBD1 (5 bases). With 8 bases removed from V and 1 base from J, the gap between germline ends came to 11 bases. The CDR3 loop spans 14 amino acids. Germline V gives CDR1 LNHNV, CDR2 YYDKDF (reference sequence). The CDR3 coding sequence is TGTGCCACCCCTAGGGGTGAGAACACCGGGGAGCTGTTTTTT. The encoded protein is CATPRGENTGELFF.

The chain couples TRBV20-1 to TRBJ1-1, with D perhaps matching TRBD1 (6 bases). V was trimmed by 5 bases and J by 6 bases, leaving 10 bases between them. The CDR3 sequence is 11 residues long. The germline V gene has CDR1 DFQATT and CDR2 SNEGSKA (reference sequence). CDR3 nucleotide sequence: TGCAGTGCTGAACAGGGACCTGAAGCTTTCTTT. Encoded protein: CSAEQGPEAFF.

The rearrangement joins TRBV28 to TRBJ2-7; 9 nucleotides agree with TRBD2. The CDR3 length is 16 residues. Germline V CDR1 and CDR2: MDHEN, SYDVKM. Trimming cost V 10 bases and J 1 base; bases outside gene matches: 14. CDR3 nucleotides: TGTGCCACCAACTGGGCTAGCGGGACAAAATCCTACGAGCAGTACTTC. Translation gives CATNWASGTKSYEQYF.

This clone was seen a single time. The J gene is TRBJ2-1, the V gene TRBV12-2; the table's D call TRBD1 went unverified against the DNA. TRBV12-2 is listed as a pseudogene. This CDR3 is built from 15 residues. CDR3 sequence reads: CASRPQGSSYNEQFF. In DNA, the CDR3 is TGTGCAAGTCGCCCGCAGGGTAGCTCCTACAATGAGCAGTTCTTC.

In DNA form, the CDR3 reads TGTGCCAGCAGCCATGAAGGACGATTCGATACGCAGTATTTT. Its protein product is CASSHEGRFDTQYF. V usage is TRBV4-2 and J usage is TRBJ2-3; D is ambiguous. V lost 3 bases to trimming and J lost 6 bases, with 13 bases between them. This CDR3 has 14 amino acids. Germline values: CDR1 LGHNA, CDR2 YNFKEQ.

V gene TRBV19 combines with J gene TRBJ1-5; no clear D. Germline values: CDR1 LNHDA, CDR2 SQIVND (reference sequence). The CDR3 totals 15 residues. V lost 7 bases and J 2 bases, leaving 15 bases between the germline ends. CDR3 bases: TGTGCCAGTAATGACCCCTGGGATCGCAATCAGCCCCAGCATTTT. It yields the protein CASNDPWDRNQPQHF.